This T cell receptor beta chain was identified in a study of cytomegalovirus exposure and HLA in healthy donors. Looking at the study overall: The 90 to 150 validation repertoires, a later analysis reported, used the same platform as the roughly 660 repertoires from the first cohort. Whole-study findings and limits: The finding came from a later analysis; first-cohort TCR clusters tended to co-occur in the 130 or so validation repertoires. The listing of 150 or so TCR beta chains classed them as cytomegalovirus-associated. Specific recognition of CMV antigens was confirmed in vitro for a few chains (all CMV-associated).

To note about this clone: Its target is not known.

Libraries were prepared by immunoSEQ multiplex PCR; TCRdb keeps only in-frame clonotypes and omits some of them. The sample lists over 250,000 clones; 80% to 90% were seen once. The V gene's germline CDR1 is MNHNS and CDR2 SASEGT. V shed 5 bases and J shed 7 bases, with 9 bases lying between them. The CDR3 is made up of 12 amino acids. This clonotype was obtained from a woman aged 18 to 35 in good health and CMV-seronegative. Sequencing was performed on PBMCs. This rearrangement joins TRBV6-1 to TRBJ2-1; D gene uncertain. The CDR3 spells CASSHEHNEQFF. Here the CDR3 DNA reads TGTGCCAGCAGTCACGAGCATAATGAGCAGTTCTTC.